Below, 25 T cell receptor beta chains from the same sample are listed, as sequenced in a study of T cell responses to AZD1222 COVID-19 vaccine. This table comes from immunoSEQ multiplex PCR, and its TCRdb copy is limited to in-frame clones, with some not included. The table includes about 130,000 clones, 88% detected once. The material sequenced was peripheral blood, taken on day 0 of AZD1222 vaccination. The receptor source for this set is an adult in good health.

The chain carries TRBV28 and TRBJ1-5, with D hard to call. V dropped 6 bases and J dropped 2 bases, with 17 bases sitting between them. This CDR3 comprises 16 residues. The germline V gene has CDR1 MDHEN and CDR2 SYDVKM. In nucleotides, the CDR3 is TGTGCCAGCAGCGACCCCATTGTTATACGCAATCAGCCCCAGCATTTT. Protein sequence: CASSDPIVIRNQPQHF.

V gene TRBV27 combines with J gene TRBJ2-7, with 12 bases that match TRBD2. Looked up from germline, CDR1 is MNHEY and CDR2 is SMNVEV (reference sequence). V shed 5 bases and J 3 bases; nucleotides not matched to a gene: 20. The CDR3 is 20 residues long. The CDR3 sequence: CASSAVRGHRTSGKDYEQYF. The DNA of the CDR3 is TGTGCCAGCAGTGCTGTCAGGGGCCATCGGACTAGCGGGAAAGACTACGAGCAGTACTTC.

This CDR3 is CAWSVLRDRGEAFF. The CDR3 nucleotides read TGTGCCTGGAGTGTACTCCGGGACAGGGGAGAAGCTTTCTTT. The J gene is TRBJ1-1, the V gene TRBV30; 10 bases agree with TRBD1. The CDR3 is 14 amino acids. Germline CDR1 reads GTSNPN; CDR2 reads SVGIG (reference sequence). With 0 bases clipped from V and 8 bases from J, the junction kept 6 bases outside the gene matches.

DNA for the CDR3: TGTGCCAGCAGTACAAAGACTGAAGCTTTCTTT. The encoded protein is CASSTKTEAFF. The chain is built from TRBV2 and TRBJ1-1; D unresolved. Deletions cut 5 bases from V and 5 bases from J, with 6 bases between. From germline, CDR1 is SNHLY and CDR2 FYNNEI. The CDR3 has 11 residues.

Here the CDR3 reads CATGGESEKLFF. The CDR3 DNA follows: TGTGCCACCGGGGGGGAATCGGAAAAACTGTTTTTT. The chain employs TRBV24-1 and TRBJ1-4; D may be TRBD1 (5 bases). V was trimmed by 9 bases and J by 8 bases, leaving 12 bases between them. This CDR3 contains 12 residues. Per the germline V gene, CDR1 is KGHDR and CDR2 is SFDVKD.

This clone was counted a few times. This CDR3 is also generated by other DNA sequences in the sample. V is TRBV11-3 and J is TRBJ2-3; D gene unclear. The ends were cut back, 5 bases at V and 2 bases at J, with 5 bases in the middle. The CDR3 runs 12 residues. Germline V gene sequence: CDR1 SGHNT, CDR2 YENEEA. The CDR3 here is CASSLHTDTQYF. The CDR3 nucleotides read TGTGCCAGCAGCCTTCACACAGATACGCAGTATTTT.

The V gene is TRBV5-4, the J gene TRBJ1-1; 10 bases align to TRBD1. Germline CDR1 and CDR2: SGHNT and YYREEE (reference sequence). Unmatched junction bases numbered 4, after V lost 2 bases and J lost 3 bases. The CDR3 is 15 amino acids. In nucleotides, the CDR3 is TGTGCCAGCAGCTTCCGACAGGGGGCAGACACTGAAGCTTTCTTT. Translation gives CASSFRQGADTEAFF.

The chain is built from TRBV9 and TRBJ2-6; D unresolved. Germline values: CDR1 SGDLS, CDR2 YYNGEE. V shed 1 base and J shed 0 bases, with 5 bases lying between them. The CDR3 runs 15 residues. Here the CDR3 DNA reads TGTGCCAGCAGCGTACAGGCCTCTGGGGCCAACGTCCTGACTTTC. This gives the protein CASSVQASGANVLTF.

The chain joins TRBV9 to TRBJ2-3; 9 bases match TRBD2. The germline V gene has CDR1 SGDLS and CDR2 YYNGEE. With V trimmed by 1 base and J by 2 bases, 2 bases remained unmatched. The CDR3 loop spans 15 amino acids. CDR3 amino acids: CASSVLAGPTDTQYF. The CDR3 nucleotides read TGTGCCAGCAGCGTACTAGCGGGGCCCACAGATACGCAGTATTTT. Full variable domain (remainder filled in from reference TRBV9 and TRBJ2-3): DSGVTQTPKHLITATGQRVTLRCSPRSGDLSVYWYQQSLDQGLQFLIQYYNGEERAKGNILERFSAQQFPDLHSELNLSSLELGDSALYFCASSVLAGPTDTQYFGPGTRLTVL.

V is TRBV9 and J is TRBJ1-5; D gene unclear. V gave up 4 bases and J gave up 0 bases, with 14 bases separating them. This CDR3 is built from 16 residues. The germline V gene has CDR1 SGDLS and CDR2 YYNGEE. The CDR3 sequence is CASSPSVGNSNQPQHF. CDR3 nucleotide sequence: TGTGCCAGCAGCCCGAGCGTTGGTAATAGCAATCAGCCCCAGCATTTT. The whole variable domain, remainder taken from reference TRBV9 and TRBJ1-5, is DSGVTQTPKHLITATGQRVTLRCSPRSGDLSVYWYQQSLDQGLQFLIQYYNGEERAKGNILERFSAQQFPDLHSELNLSSLELGDSALYFCASSPSVGNSNQPQHFGDGTRLSIL.

The table lists this clone with a count of one. This chain links TRBV11-2 with TRBJ1-5; the D is unclear. The CDR3 is 13 residues long. The ends were cut back, 0 bases at V and 7 bases at J, with 7 bases in the middle. Per the germline V gene, CDR1 is SGHAT and CDR2 is FQNNGV. The CDR3 nucleotides read TGTGCCAGCAGCTTAGACTTGGACCAGCCCCAGCATTTT. Residues: CASSLDLDQPQHF. Full variable domain (outside the CDR3, taken from reference TRBV11-2 and TRBJ1-5): EAGVAQSPRYKIIEKRQSVAFWCNPISGHATLYWYQQILGQGPKLLIQFQNNGVVDDSQLPKDRFSAERLKGVDSTLKIQPAKLEDSAVYLCASSLDLDQPQHFGDGTRLSIL.

The rearrangement links TRBV4-2 to TRBJ1-2, with 9 positions matching TRBD1. From germline, CDR1 is LGHNA and CDR2 YNFKEQ. The CDR3 has 16 amino acids. V trimming: 0 bases; J trimming: 4 bases; junction bases outside the gene matches: 6. The CDR3 is CASSQEVHRGLYGYTF. The CDR3 DNA reads as TGTGCCAGCAGCCAAGAGGTCCACAGGGGGCTCTATGGCTACACCTTC.

V gene TRBV11-2 combines with J gene TRBJ1-3, with a weak D call TRBD1 (6 bases). CDR1 is SGHAT, CDR2 FQNNGV, per germline. Trimming pared 7 bases from V and 2 bases from J, leaving 15 bases between. The CDR3 consists of 15 residues. The CDR3 DNA reads TGTGCCAGCACCCTACAGGGAGACCCTGGAAACACCATATATTTT. It yields the protein CASTLQGDPGNTIYF.

The chain joins TRBV24-1 to TRBJ2-3; D might be TRBD1 (6 bases). With 1 base removed from V and 7 bases from J, the gap between germline ends came to 17 bases. Germline CDR1 reads KGHDR; CDR2 reads SFDVKD. CDR3 length equals 16 residues. CDR3 in amino acids: CATSDFRAGVDYTQYF. CDR3 bases: TGTGCCACCAGTGATTTTAGGGCAGGGGTCGACTATACGCAGTATTTT.

The chain combines TRBV25-1 with TRBJ2-5; D gene ambiguous. V lost 3 bases and J lost 1, with 12 bases in between. The CDR3 runs to 15 residues. Germline CDR1 reads MGHDK; CDR2 reads SYGVNS. In DNA, the CDR3 is TGTGCCAGCAGTGACCCTCGGGTTGTCCAAGAGACCCAGTACTTC. This translates into CASSDPRVVQETQYF.

This clone was counted between two and nine times. The chain joins TRBV27 to TRBJ2-7; TRBD1 matches at 9 bases. J gave up 5 bases and V 6 bases, and 5 bases lay outside the gene matches. The V gene's germline CDR1 is MNHEY and CDR2 SMNVEV (reference sequence). This CDR3 is built from 13 residues. The CDR3: CASRTGTGNEQYF. CDR3 bases: TGTGCCAGCAGGACCGGGACAGGGAACGAGCAGTACTTC.

The rearrangement joins TRBV9 to TRBJ2-1; 15 bases are shared with TRBD2. From germline, CDR1 is SGDLS and CDR2 YYNGEE. This CDR3 is 21 amino acids long. Trimming cost V 0 bases and J 7 bases; bases outside gene matches: 17. CDR3 sequence (DNA): TGTGCCAGCAGCGTAGGGGTGGGACTAGCGGGGGGATCCCGGGTCGGGAATGAGCAGTTCTTC. Amino acid sequence: CASSVGVGLAGGSRVGNEQFF.

With respect to this clone: One end of the junction is discordant with germline, which a read error may explain. V usage is TRBV12-5 and J usage is TRBJ1-2; a weak D match, TRBD1 (5 bases). Looked up from germline, CDR1 is LGHNT and CDR2 is FRNRAP. The CDR3 length is 14 residues. The DNA of the CDR3 is TGTGCTAGTGGCTTGGGGGAAGGAGGCTATGGCTACACCTTC. Protein: CASGLGEGGYGYTF.

The chain combines TRBV21-1 with TRBJ2-7; TRBD1 is taken as the D call from the table, unchecked against the DNA. TRBV21-1 represents a pseudogene. This CDR3 is built from 13 residues. The CDR3 nucleotides read TGTGCCAGCAGCTCACAGGGGTGTCACGAGCAGTACTTC. As protein: CASSSQGCHEQYF.

The chain is built from TRBV5-6 and TRBJ1-6; D call uncertain. Trimming shortened V by 0 bases and J by 7 bases, and 11 bases separated the two germline ends. The CDR3 has 15 residues. Germline lookup yields CDR1 SGHDT and CDR2 YYEEEE. CDR3 DNA: TGTGCCAGCAGCTTGGTTGGCAGATCAAATTCACCCCTCCACTTT. Protein: CASSLVGRSNSPLHF. Combining the CDR3 with reference TRBV5-6 and TRBJ1-6 gives the whole variable domain DAGVTQSPTHLIKTRGQQVTLRCSPKSGHDTVSWYQQALGQGPQFIFQYYEEEERQRGNFPDRFSGHQFPNYSSELNVNALLLGDSALYLCASSLVGRSNSPLHFGNGTRLTVT.

The chain has TRBV11-2 and TRBJ2-1; possibly TRBD2 for D (6 bases). Trimming cost V 1 base and J 7 bases, with 14 bases left between them. This CDR3 is 15 amino acids long. CDR1 SGHAT and CDR2 FQNNGV come from the germline V gene. CDR3 sequence (DNA): TGTGCCAGCAGCTTAGTTTTGTTCGGGACTAATGAGCAGTTCTTC. It encodes CASSLVLFGTNEQFF.

The V gene is TRBV3-1 (or the pseudogene TRBV3-2), the J gene TRBJ2-7; D tentatively reads TRBD1 or TRBD2 (5 bases each). With 1 base removed from V and 2 bases from J, the gap between germline ends came to 9 bases. Germline-derived CDR1 and CDR2 are LGHDT and YNNKEL (reference sequence). This CDR3 is 14 amino acids long. The CDR3 region is CASSQAPGPYEQYF. The CDR3 DNA follows: TGTGCCAGCAGCCAAGCCCCGGGGCCCTACGAGCAGTACTTC.

This chain connects TRBV11-3 to TRBJ2-1; TRBD2 matches at 9 bases. The CDR3 loop spans 15 amino acids. Germline V gene sequence: CDR1 SGHNT, CDR2 YENEEA. V lost 5 bases and J lost 10; bases outside the gene matches: 12. The CDR3 region is CASSQDGGRAGEQFF. In nucleotides, the CDR3 is TGTGCCAGCAGCCAAGACGGCGGGAGGGCCGGAGAGCAGTTCTTC.

V gene TRBV7-9 combines with J gene TRBJ1-5; TRBD1 might be the D (5 bases). The CDR3 sequence is 19 residues long. The germline V gene has CDR1 SEHNR and CDR2 FQNEAQ (reference sequence). The ends were cut back, 2 bases at V and 0 bases at J, with 20 bases in the middle. CDR3 in DNA: TGTGCCAGCAGCTTAAGATGGGGTGTAGGACACCCTAGCAATCAGCCCCAGCATTTT. It translates to CASSLRWGVGHPSNQPQHF.

The J gene is TRBJ1-2, the V gene TRBV24-1, with 9 nucleotides matching TRBD1. The CDR3 runs 14 residues. V lost 7 bases to trimming and J lost 6 bases; unmatched junction nucleotides: 8. Per the germline V gene, CDR1 is KGHDR and CDR2 is SFDVKD. CDR3 residues: CATSGQGRADGYTF. CDR3 sequence (DNA): TGTGCCACCAGCGGACAGGGGCGGGCGGATGGCTACACCTTC.